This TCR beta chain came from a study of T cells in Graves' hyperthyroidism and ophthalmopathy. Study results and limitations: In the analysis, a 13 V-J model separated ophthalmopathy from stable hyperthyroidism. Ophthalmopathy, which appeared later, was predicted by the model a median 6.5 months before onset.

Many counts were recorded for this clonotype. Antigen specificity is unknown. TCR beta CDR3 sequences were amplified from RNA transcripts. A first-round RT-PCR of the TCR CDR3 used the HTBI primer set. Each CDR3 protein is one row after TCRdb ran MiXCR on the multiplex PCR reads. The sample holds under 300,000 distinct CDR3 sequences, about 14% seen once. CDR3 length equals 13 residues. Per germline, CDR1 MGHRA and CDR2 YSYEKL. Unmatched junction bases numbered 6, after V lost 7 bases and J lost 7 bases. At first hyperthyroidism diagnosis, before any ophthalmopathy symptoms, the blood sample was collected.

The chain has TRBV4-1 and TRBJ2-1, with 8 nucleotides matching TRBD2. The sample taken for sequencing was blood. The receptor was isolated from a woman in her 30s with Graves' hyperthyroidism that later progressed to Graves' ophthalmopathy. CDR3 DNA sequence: TGCGCCAGCACGGGGGGGACTCAGAATGAGCAGTTCTTC. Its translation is CASTGGTQNEQFF.